The 5 T cell receptor beta chains in this list originate from one sample, sequenced in a study of T cells in Graves' hyperthyroidism and ophthalmopathy. The source material, RNA transcripts, was used to amplify TCR beta CDR3 regions. Using the HTBI primer set, a first-round RT-PCR was run on the TCR CDR3. Using its own MiXCR run on the multiplex PCR reads, TCRdb lists one record per CDR3 protein. The repertoire holds around 800,000 distinct CDR3 sequences, with roughly 40% as singletons. Material for sequencing was blood. These receptors all stem from a man aged 18 to 35 with Graves' hyperthyroidism.

The chain employs TRBV20-1 and TRBJ2-7; possibly TRBD1 for D (6 bases). V lost 4 bases and J 3 bases, leaving 13 bases between the germline ends. Germline V gives CDR1 DFQATT, CDR2 SNEGSKA (reference sequence). The CDR3 is made up of 13 amino acids. CDR3 DNA sequence: TGCAGTGCTACAAGACAGGCTGTCTACGAGCAGTACTTC. Translated: CSATRQAVYEQYF.

The chain combines TRBV20-1 with TRBJ1-2, with 9 nucleotides matching TRBD1. The J segment lost 6 bases and the V segment lost 4 bases, leaving 9 bases of the junction unmatched. The CDR3 sequence is 14 residues long. The V gene's germline CDR1 is DFQATT and CDR2 SNEGSKA (reference sequence). In DNA form, the CDR3 reads TGCAGTGCTATACCCGGGACAGGGAGGAATGGCTACACCTTC. Translating gives CSAIPGTGRNGYTF.

V is TRBV4-1 and J is TRBJ1-5; D gene ambiguous. This CDR3 contains 14 residues. V lost 1 base, J lost 7 bases, and 11 bases lay in between. In germline, CDR1 is MGHRA, CDR2 YSYEKL. The DNA for the CDR3 is TGCGCCAGCAGCCAAGGTCCTCTGGGGCAGCCCCAGCATTTT. It encodes CASSQGPLGQPQHF.

This clonotype was counted only a few times. The J gene is TRBJ2-7, the V gene TRBV5-6; D not certain. The CDR3 runs 16 residues. The V end was cut by 1 base, the J end by 3 bases, with 17 bases between. Germline CDR1 and CDR2: SGHDT and YYEEEE. CDR3 sequence: CASSLPPGFEVYEQYF. CDR3 bases: TGTGCCAGCAGCTTGCCACCTGGATTCGAGGTCTACGAGCAGTACTTC.

A word on this clonotype: The germline gene is not matched at one end of the junction; a read error may be the cause. V gene TRBV7-9 combines with J gene TRBJ1-1, with D perhaps TRBD1 (6 bases). Germline V gives CDR1 SEHNR, CDR2 FQNEAQ (reference sequence). There are 16 residues in the CDR3. As DNA, the CDR3 is TGCGCCAGCAGCCAAGAAGGGCTACAGGGGAACACTGAAGCTTTCTTT. Its protein product is CASSQEGLQGNTEAFF.